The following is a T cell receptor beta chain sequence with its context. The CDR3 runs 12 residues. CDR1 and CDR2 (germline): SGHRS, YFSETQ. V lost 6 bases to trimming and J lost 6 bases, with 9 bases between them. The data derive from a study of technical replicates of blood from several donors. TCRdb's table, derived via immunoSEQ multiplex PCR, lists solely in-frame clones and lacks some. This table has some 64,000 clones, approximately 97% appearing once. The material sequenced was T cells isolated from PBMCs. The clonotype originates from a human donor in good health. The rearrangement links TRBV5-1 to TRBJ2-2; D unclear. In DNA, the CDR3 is TGCGCCAGCAAGCTAGAGGCCGGGGAGCTGTTTTTT. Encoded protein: CASKLEAGELFF.